The rows below give T cell receptor beta chains drawn from one sample of a study of cytomegalovirus exposure and HLA in healthy donors. Method: immunoSEQ multiplex PCR; TCRdb's copy keeps in-frame clones and lacks some. The sample has about 160,000 clones, 82% seen once. Sequencing input: PBMCs. The receptors were sampled from a girl aged 10-17 years in good health and CMV-seropositive. CDR3s include the opening cysteine and the closing phenylalanine or tryptophan. The D gene is left open where the match is weak. Size is omitted from some rows. Given values are once, few, many or a class for expanded clones.

d_gene	abundance	v_gene	j_gene	CDR3nt	CDR3aa
NA	few	TRBV19	TRBJ1-1	TGTGCCAGTAGTTCCCGCGCGGTATACTTGAACACTGAAGCTTTCTTT	CASSSRAVYLNTEAFF
NA	NA	TRBV6-6	TRBJ2-7	TGTGCCAGCAGTGCGTTGAGGGTTTCGTCCTACGAGCAGTACTTC	CASSALRVSSYEQYF
NA	NA	TRBV15	TRBJ2-5	TGTGCCACCAGCAGAGCCATCAGGGGTCGAGAGACCCAGTACTTC	CATSRAIRGRETQYF
NA	NA	TRBV9	TRBJ1-4	TGTGCCAGCAGCCCCCGGGGGGGTGTTGAAAAACTGTTTTTT	CASSPRGGVEKLFF
NA	NA	TRBV21-1	TRBJ2-7	TGTGCCAGCAGCAATAGAAGGGGTCCCTACGAGCAGTACTTC	CASSNRRGPYEQYF
NA	NA	TRBV4-1	TRBJ1-4	TGCGCCAGCAGCCAAGAGTATCAGACTCGAACGACGGATGAAAAACTGTTTTTT	CASSQEYQTRTTDEKLFF
NA	once	TRBV21-1	TRBJ2-7	TGTGCCAGCAGTACGACTGGTTCCTACGAGCAGTACTTC	CASSTTGSYEQYF
NA	NA	TRBV7-8	TRBJ2-7	TGTGCCAGCAGCTTAGCGGGTGGGGGGATCCTAGGCGAGCAGTACTTC	CASSLAGGGILGEQYF
NA	NA	TRBV6-1	TRBJ2-4	TGTGCCAGCGATTCGTTTACCCGGGGGAAAAACATTCAGTACTTC	CASDSFTRGKNIQYF
NA	NA	TRBV7-2	TRBJ2-7	TGTGCCAGCAGCACAGGGACAACTTCCTACGAGCAGTACTTC	CASSTGTTSYEQYF
TRBD1	few	TRBV28	TRBJ2-3	TGTGCCAGCAGTTGGGACAGGTTCACAGATACGCAGTATTTT	CASSWDRFTDTQYF
NA	NA	TRBV7-2	TRBJ1-1	TGTGCCAGCAGCTTGGGGGTGGGAGGGGCCACTGAAGCTTTCTTT	CASSLGVGGATEAFF
NA	NA	TRBV27	TRBJ2-2	TGTGCCAGCAGTTCTACCCGGGACACCGGGGAGCTGTTTTTT	CASSSTRDTGELFF
NA	NA	TRBV7-2	TRBJ2-7	TGTGCCAGCAGCTCCCCAACAATACGCTCCGAGCAGTACTTC	CASSSPTIRSEQYF
TRBD2	NA	TRBV7-9	TRBJ2-1	TGTGCCAGCAGCGTCACGGGGGGTGAGCAGTTCTTC	CASSVTGGEQFF
NA	NA	TRBV15	TRBJ1-2	TGTGCCACCAGCAGAGCCGCGAGATCTCTTCTCCGGAGAATGGGCTACACCTTC	CATSRAARSLLRRMGYTF
NA	NA	TRBV5-6	TRBJ2-7	TGTGCCAGCAGCTTGGTGCTAGCCTCCTACGAGCAGTACTTC	CASSLVLASYEQYF
TRBD1	few	TRBV28	TRBJ2-7	TGTGCCAGCAGTGACAGGGCCTTCTACGAGCAGTACTTC	CASSDRAFYEQYF
TRBD1	NA	TRBV30	TRBJ1-2	TGTGCCTGGAGTGTACGGGACAGCCCTTTCGGCTACACCTTC	CAWSVRDSPFGYTF
TRBD1	NA	TRBV7-9	TRBJ2-5	TGTGCCAGCAGCTTAGAAGGGGGCCGAGAGACCCAGTACTTC	CASSLEGGRETQYF
TRBD1	NA	TRBV28	TRBJ2-7	TGTGCCAGCAGTTTTTCCGGGACAGCCGCCTACGAGCAGTACTTC	CASSFSGTAAYEQYF
TRBD1	few	TRBV7-8	TRBJ2-7	TGTGCCAGCAGCGCCGGGACAGGGTCACCCTACGAGCAGTACTTC	CASSAGTGSPYEQYF
TRBD2	NA	TRBV28	TRBJ2-1	TGTGCCAGCAGTACACTTCCGGGACTAGCGGCTTACAATGAGCAGTTCTTC	CASSTLPGLAAYNEQFF
TRBD2	NA	TRBV6-6	TRBJ2-1	TGTGCCAGCAGTCGGGGGGACTTAGCCTACAATGAGCAGTTCTTC	CASSRGDLAYNEQFF
NA	NA	TRBV9	TRBJ1-5	TGTGCCAGCACTTGGGGCCCAATCAGGGAAAGGAATCAGCCCCAGCATTTT	CASTWGPIRERNQPQHF
NA	NA	TRBV30	TRBJ1-2	TGTGCCTGGAGAGATCTAGCTGGGGTTGGGACCTTC	CAWRDLAGVGTF
NA	NA	TRBV20-1	TRBJ2-7	TGCAGTGCTTCAGACTACGAGCAGTACTTC	CSASDYEQYF
NA	NA	TRBV10-3	TRBJ1-1	TGTGCCATCAGTGAGTCATCGGGTCAAACTGAAGCTTTCTTT	CAISESSGQTEAFF
TRBD1	NA	TRBV28	TRBJ2-1	TGTGCCAGCAGTTTGTCTCCGGGACAGATAACCTACAATGAGCAGTTCTTC	CASSLSPGQITYNEQFF
TRBD1	few	TRBV28	TRBJ1-2	TGTGCCAGCAGTCTCTGGGCAGGGGGCGGTGGCTACACCTTC	CASSLWAGGGGYTF
NA	NA	TRBV15	TRBJ1-5	TGTGCCACCAGCAGGGGAGACAGGAGTGATCAGCCCCAGCATTTT	CATSRGDRSDQPQHF
NA	NA	TRBV10-1	TRBJ1-1	TGCGCCAGCAGTGAGGAACAGACATCTGAAGCTTTCTTT	CASSEEQTSEAFF
TRBD1	NA	TRBV27	TRBJ2-7	TGTGCCAGCAGTAAGGCAGGGGGCCCATACGAGCAGTACTTC	CASSKAGGPYEQYF
NA	NA	TRBV28	TRBJ1-1	TGTGCCAGCAGTTTGGAAGGCAGCCGGAGGGACACTGAAGCTTTCTTT	CASSLEGSRRDTEAFF
NA	NA	TRBV30	TRBJ1-5	TGTGCCTGGAGTAGGGGGGGGGACTTTAGCAATCAGCCCCAGCATTTT	CAWSRGGDFSNQPQHF
TRBD1	NA	TRBV4-3	TRBJ1-4	TGCGCCAGCAGCCAAGGAGGACAGGGGGCAACTAATGAAAAACTGTTTTTT	CASSQGGQGATNEKLFF
TRBD2	NA	TRBV4-3	TRBJ2-7	TGCGCCAGCAGCCAAGATCGGGGGGGTTGGGTGTACGAGCAGTACTTC	CASSQDRGGWVYEQYF
TRBD2	NA	TRBV10-3	TRBJ2-5	TGTGCCATCAGTGAGGGACTAGCGAAGGAGACCCAGTACTTC	CAISEGLAKETQYF
NA	few	TRBV28	TRBJ2-5	TGTGCCAGCAGAGCTTTAACAGGGAAAGGTGACCAAGAGACCCAGTACTTC	CASRALTGKGDQETQYF
NA	NA	TRBV6-1	TRBJ2-7	TGTGCCAGCAGTGAAAGGGGTCACGAGCAGTACTTC	CASSERGHEQYF
TRBD2	once	TRBV6-1	TRBJ2-5	TGTGCCAGCAGTCCGACTAGCGGGGGCCGGGAGACCCAGTACTTC	CASSPTSGGRETQYF
TRBD1	NA	TRBV28	TRBJ2-2	TGTGCCAGCAGTTTCTGGGGACAGGGGGGGACCGGGGAGCTGTTTTTT	CASSFWGQGGTGELFF
NA	NA	TRBV5-1	TRBJ1-2	TGCGCCAGCAGCTTGATAGGGGCGAAAACCAACTATGGCTACACCTTC	CASSLIGAKTNYGYTF
NA	NA	TRBV28	TRBJ1-1	TGTGCCAGCAGTCTTTTGACAGTCAACACTGAAGCTTTCTTT	CASSLLTVNTEAFF
TRBD2	NA	TRBV6-5	TRBJ2-7	TGTGCCAGCAGTCACTCGACTAGCGGGGGAATTGACGAGCAGTACTTC	CASSHSTSGGIDEQYF
NA	NA	TRBV5-1	TRBJ2-5	TGCGCCAGCAGCTTGGGGCAGGGTCTTAACCAAGAGGCCCAGTACTTC	CASSLGQGLNQEAQYF
NA	NA	TRBV10-1	TRBJ2-2	TGCGCCAGCAGTGAACAGGGTAGCACCGGGGAGCTGTTTTTT	CASSEQGSTGELFF
TRBD2	NA	TRBV29-1	TRBJ2-7	TGCAGCGCATCTGGACTAGCGGAAAGCTACGAGCAGTACTTC	CSASGLAESYEQYF
TRBD2	NA	TRBV18	TRBJ2-5	TGTGCCAGCTCACCGGGAATAGCGGGAGAGACCCAGTACTTC	CASSPGIAGETQYF
TRBD1	NA	TRBV18	TRBJ1-1	TGTGCCAGCTTCGAAAAGGGGGCTGGGACTGAAGCTTTCTTT	CASFEKGAGTEAFF
TRBD1	NA	TRBV5-6	TRBJ1-2	TGTGCCAGCAGCGCGGACAGGGGGTCTGGTGGCTACACCTTC	CASSADRGSGGYTF
NA	NA	TRBV4-1	TRBJ2-2	TGCGCCAGCAGCCAAGATCAAAGGGGGTACACCGGGGAGCTGTTTTTT	CASSQDQRGYTGELFF